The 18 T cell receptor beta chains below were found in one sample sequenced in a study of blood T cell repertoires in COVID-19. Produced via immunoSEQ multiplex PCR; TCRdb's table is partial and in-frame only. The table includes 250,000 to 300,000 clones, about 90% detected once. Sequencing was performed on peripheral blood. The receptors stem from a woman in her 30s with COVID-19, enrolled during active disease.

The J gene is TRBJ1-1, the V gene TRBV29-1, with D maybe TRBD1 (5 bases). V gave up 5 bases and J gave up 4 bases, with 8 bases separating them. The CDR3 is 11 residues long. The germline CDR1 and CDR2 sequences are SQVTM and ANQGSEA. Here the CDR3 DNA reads TGCAGCGTTTGTGACAGCACTGAAGCTTTCTTT. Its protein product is CSVCDSTEAFF.

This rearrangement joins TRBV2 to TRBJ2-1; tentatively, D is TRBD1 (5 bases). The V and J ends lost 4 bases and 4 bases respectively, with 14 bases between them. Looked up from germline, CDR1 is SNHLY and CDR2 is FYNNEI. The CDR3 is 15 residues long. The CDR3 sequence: CASSAQGASYNEQFF. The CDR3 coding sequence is TGTGCCAGCAGTGCGCAGGGCGCTTCATACAATGAGCAGTTCTTC.

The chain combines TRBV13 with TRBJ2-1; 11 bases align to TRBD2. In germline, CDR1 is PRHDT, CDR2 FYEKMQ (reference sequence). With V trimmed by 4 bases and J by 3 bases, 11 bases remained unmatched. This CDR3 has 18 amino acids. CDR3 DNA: TGTGCCAGCAGCTCCTCCGGGACTAGCGGATTTAACTACAATGAGCAGTTCTTC. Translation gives CASSSSGTSGFNYNEQFF.

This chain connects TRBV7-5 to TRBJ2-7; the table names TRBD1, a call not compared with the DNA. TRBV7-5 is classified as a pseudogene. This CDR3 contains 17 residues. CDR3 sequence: CVRSLACRRTGRSEQYF. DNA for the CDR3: TGTGTCAGAAGCTTAGCCTGCCGTAGGACAGGACGGAGCGAGCAGTACTTC.

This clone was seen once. For the CDR3, the DNA is TGCAGCGTTGGTCGTAGCGGGGGGGGCAATGAGCAGTTCTTC. It specifies CSVGRSGGGNEQFF. The V and J genes are TRBV29-1 and TRBJ2-1; TRBD2 aligns across 11 bases. The germline V gene encodes CDR1 SQVTM and CDR2 ANQGSEA. Trimming removed 4 bases from V and 6 bases from J; junction bases left unmatched: 5. This CDR3 has 14 residues.

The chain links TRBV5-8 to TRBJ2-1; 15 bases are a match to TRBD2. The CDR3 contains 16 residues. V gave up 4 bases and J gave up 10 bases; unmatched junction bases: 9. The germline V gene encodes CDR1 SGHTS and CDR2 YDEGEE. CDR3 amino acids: CASSLGLAGGLREQFF. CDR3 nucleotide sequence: TGTGCCAGCAGCCTAGGACTAGCGGGGGGGCTGAGGGAGCAGTTCTTC.

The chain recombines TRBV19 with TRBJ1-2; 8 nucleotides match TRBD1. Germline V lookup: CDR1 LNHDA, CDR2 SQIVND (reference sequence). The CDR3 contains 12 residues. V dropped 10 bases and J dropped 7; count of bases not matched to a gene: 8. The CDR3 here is CAIDAGGGGYTF. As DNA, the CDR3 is TGTGCCATTGATGCAGGGGGCGGTGGCTACACCTTC.

For the CDR3, the DNA is TGTGCCTGGAGTCAGGGGACAGGGGGCTCTGGAAACACCATATATTTT. Translating gives CAWSQGTGGSGNTIYF. This chain connects TRBV30 to TRBJ1-3; 11 bases fit TRBD1. The length of the CDR3 is 16 residues. With V trimmed by 2 bases and J by 0 bases, 3 bases remained unmatched. Germline loops: CDR1 GTSNPN, CDR2 SVGIG (reference sequence).

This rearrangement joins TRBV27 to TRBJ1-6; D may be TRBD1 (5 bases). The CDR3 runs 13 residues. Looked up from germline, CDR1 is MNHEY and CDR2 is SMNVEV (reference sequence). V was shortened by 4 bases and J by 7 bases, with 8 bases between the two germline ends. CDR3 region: CASSYKGNSPLHF. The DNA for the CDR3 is TGTGCCAGCAGTTATAAGGGGAATTCACCCCTCCACTTT.

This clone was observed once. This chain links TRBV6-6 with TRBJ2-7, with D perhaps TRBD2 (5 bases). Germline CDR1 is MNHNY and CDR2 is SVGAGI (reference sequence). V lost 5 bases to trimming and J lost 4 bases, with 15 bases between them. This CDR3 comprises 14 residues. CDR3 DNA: TGTGCCAGCAGTCACGGGCCGGGAACGTACGAGCAGTACTTC. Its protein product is CASSHGPGTYEQYF.

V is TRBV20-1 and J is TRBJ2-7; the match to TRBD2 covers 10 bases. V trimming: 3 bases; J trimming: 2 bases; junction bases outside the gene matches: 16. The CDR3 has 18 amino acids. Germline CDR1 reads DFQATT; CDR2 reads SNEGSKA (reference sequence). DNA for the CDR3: TGCAGTGCTAGTATTCTGGGTTCGAGCGGGGGGGCCCCCTACGAGCAGTACTTC. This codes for CSASILGSSGGAPYEQYF.

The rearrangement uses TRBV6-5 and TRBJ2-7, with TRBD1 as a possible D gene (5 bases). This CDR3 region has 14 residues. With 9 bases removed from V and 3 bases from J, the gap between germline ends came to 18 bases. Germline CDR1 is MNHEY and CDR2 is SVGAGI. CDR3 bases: TGTGCCAGTAGCAGGGAACTGTCAGGCTACGAGCAGTACTTC. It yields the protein CASSRELSGYEQYF.

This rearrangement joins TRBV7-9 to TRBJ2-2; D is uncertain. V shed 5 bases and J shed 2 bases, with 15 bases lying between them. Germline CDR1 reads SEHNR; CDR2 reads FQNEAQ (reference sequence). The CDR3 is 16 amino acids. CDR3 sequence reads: CASSSEISINTGELFF. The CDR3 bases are TGTGCCAGCAGCAGCGAGATTTCGATAAACACCGGGGAGCTGTTTTTT.

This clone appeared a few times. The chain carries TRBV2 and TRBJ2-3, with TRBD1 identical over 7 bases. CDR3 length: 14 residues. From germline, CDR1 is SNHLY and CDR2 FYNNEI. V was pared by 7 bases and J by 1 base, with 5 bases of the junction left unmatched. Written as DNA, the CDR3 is TGTGCCAGCACCCTTGGACAGGGCACAGATACGCAGTATTTT. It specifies CASTLGQGTDTQYF.

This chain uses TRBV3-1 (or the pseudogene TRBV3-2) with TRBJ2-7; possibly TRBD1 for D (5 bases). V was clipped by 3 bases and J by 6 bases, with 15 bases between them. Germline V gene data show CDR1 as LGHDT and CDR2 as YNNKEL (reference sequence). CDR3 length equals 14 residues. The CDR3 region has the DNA TGTGCCAGCAGCCACCAGGGTTTAAGTGGCGAGCAGTACTTC. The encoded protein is CASSHQGLSGEQYF.

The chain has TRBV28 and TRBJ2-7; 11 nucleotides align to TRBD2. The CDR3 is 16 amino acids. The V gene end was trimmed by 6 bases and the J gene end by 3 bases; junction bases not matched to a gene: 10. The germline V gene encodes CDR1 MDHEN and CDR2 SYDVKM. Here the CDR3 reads CASSGSVAGGLYEQYF. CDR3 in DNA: TGTGCCAGCAGCGGATCCGTAGCGGGGGGGCTCTACGAGCAGTACTTC. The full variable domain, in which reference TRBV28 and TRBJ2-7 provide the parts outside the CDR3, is DVKVTQSSRYLVKRTGEKVFLECVQDMDHENMFWYRQDPGLGLRLIYFSYDVKMKEKGDIPEGYSVSREKKERFSLILESASTNQTSMYLCASSGSVAGGLYEQYFGPGTRLTVT.

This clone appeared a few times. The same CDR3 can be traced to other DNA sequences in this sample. This chain's CDR3 is CASSVGGSSYEQYF. The CDR3 DNA is TGTGCCAGCAGCGTAGGAGGGTCCTCCTACGAGCAGTACTTC. V usage is TRBV9 and J usage is TRBJ2-7, with a possible D match to TRBD2 (5 bases). V gave up 0 bases and J gave up 0 bases, with 7 bases separating them. CDR1 SGDLS and CDR2 YYNGEE come from the germline V gene. The CDR3 loop spans 14 amino acids. The variable domain in full, with the rest retrieved from reference TRBV9 and TRBJ2-7, is DSGVTQTPKHLITATGQRVTLRCSPRSGDLSVYWYQQSLDQGLQFLIQYYNGEERAKGNILERFSAQQFPDLHSELNLSSLELGDSALYFCASSVGGSSYEQYFGPGTRLTVT.

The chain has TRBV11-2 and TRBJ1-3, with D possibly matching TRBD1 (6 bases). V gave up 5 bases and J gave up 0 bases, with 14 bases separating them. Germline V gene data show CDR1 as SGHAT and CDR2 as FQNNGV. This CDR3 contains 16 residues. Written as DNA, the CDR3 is TGTGCCAGCAGCCCGAGCACAGGGAACTCTGGAAACACCATATATTTT. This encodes CASSPSTGNSGNTIYF.